This note documents a single TCR beta chain sequence. Source study methods: The authors estimated nucleated cell counts from reference gene primer amplification. Profiled with immunoSEQ multiplex PCR; TCRdb holds only in-frame clones, not every one. Clone size and the V and J calls come from that table; the DNA yielded D and trimming. The sample has roughly 70,000 clones; more than 70% are singletons. The data were obtained in a study of blood T cell repertoires in COVID-19. Study-level information: PBMCs, B-cell-depleted T cells, or T cells were the source of the cDNA or gDNA that made up the material.

Per germline, CDR1 SQVTM and CDR2 ANQGSEA. Germline trimming cut 6 bases from V and 9 bases from J; bases unmatched to any gene: 10. There are 14 residues in the CDR3. Sequences were obtained from peripheral blood. The sequence derives from an older woman with acute or convalescent COVID-19. The chain couples TRBV29-1 to TRBJ2-3, with TRBD1 matching 12 bases. In nucleotides, the CDR3 is TGCAGCGTCGAGGGGGACAGGGGGCGAACAACGCAGTATTTT. This sequence encodes CSVEGDRGRTTQYF.